These 23 T cell receptor beta chains were all obtained from the same sample, sequenced in a study of blood T cell repertoires in COVID-19. Assay: immunoSEQ multiplex PCR; the TCRdb copy retains only in-frame clones and omits some. The sample lists more than 300,000 clones, 80% to 90% seen once, with roughly 10% in the top ten. Sequencing used peripheral blood. These TCRs come from a young woman with COVID-19, enrolled during active disease.

This clone was counted a few times. The chain couples TRBV10-3 to TRBJ2-7, with D tentatively TRBD1 (6 bases). CDR3 length: 14 amino acids. V shed 6 bases and J shed 5 bases, with 17 bases lying between them. Germline V gene data show CDR1 as ENHRY and CDR2 as SYGVKD. Written as DNA, the CDR3 is TGTGCCATCAGCTACAGGGAAAGCGGTAACGAGCAGTACTTC. Translation gives CAISYRESGNEQYF.

DNA for the CDR3: TGTGCCAGCAGCGCTGGGCAGGGAACAGATACGCAGTATTTT. Translated: CASSAGQGTDTQYF. This chain joins TRBV9 and TRBJ2-3; the D gene is possibly TRBD1 (5 bases). V was pared by 3 bases and J by 3 bases, with 11 bases between. There are 14 residues in the CDR3. CDR1 and CDR2 (germline): SGDLS, YYNGEE.

The gene calls are TRBV6-2 or TRBV6-3 and TRBJ2-1, with 14 bases matching TRBD2. CDR3 size: 19 residues. After removal of 5 bases from V and 3 bases from J, the junction contained 12 bases not matched to a gene. The V gene's germline CDR1 is MNHEY and CDR2 SVGEGT. For the CDR3, the DNA is TGTGCCAGCAGTACTCCTCCGGGACTAGCGGGAGATAGCTACAATGAGCAGTTCTTC. This codes for CASSTPPGLAGDSYNEQFF.

The sample holds a few counts of this clone. V gene TRBV6-5 combines with J gene TRBJ1-1, with 7 bases that match TRBD1. This CDR3 comprises 13 residues. The germline CDR1 and CDR2 sequences are MNHEY and SVGAGI. V dropped 8 bases and J dropped 4; count of bases not matched to a gene: 7. The DNA for the CDR3 is TGTGCCAGCGGTCTCTCAGGGGGCACTGAAGCTTTCTTT. Protein product: CASGLSGGTEAFF.

Regarding this clone: Other DNA sequences in the sample encode the same CDR3. The J gene is TRBJ1-1, the V gene TRBV5-1; 9 bases map to TRBD1. The CDR3 totals 15 residues. CDR1 SGHRS and CDR2 YFSETQ come from the germline V gene. J was trimmed by 3 bases and V by 2 bases; bases with no gene match: 5. The chain's CDR3 is CASSLQGARDTEAFF. CDR3 bases: TGCGCCAGCAGCTTACAGGGGGCTAGGGACACTGAAGCTTTCTTT.

The gene calls are TRBV6-5 and TRBJ2-2; 9 bases are a match to TRBD1. The CDR3 runs to 15 residues. Germline V lookup: CDR1 MNHEY, CDR2 SVGAGI. The J segment lost 6 bases and the V segment lost 4 bases, leaving 6 bases of the junction unmatched. CDR3 nucleotide sequence: TGTGCCAGCAGTTCCGGGACAGGGTATGCCGGGGAGCTGTTTTTT. Protein product: CASSSGTGYAGELFF.

The chain has TRBV9 and TRBJ1-6; TRBD1 is a possible D gene (6 bases). The CDR3 has 16 residues. V lost 5 bases, J lost 1 base, and 13 bases lay in between. Germline CDR1 is SGDLS and CDR2 is YYNGEE. This CDR3 is CASSLGGASYNSPLHF. DNA for the CDR3: TGTGCCAGCAGTCTGGGGGGGGCGTCCTATAATTCACCCCTCCACTTT.

The rearrangement uses TRBV6-5 and TRBJ1-4, with D possibly being TRBD1 (5 bases). The germline V gene encodes CDR1 MNHEY and CDR2 SVGAGI. The V end lost 6 bases, the J end lost 7 bases, and 18 bases lay between the germline ends. The CDR3 contains 15 residues. CDR3 DNA sequence: TGTGCCAGCAGCCACTGGCAGGGCGATAGTGAAAAACTGTTTTTT. Encoded protein: CASSHWQGDSEKLFF.

The count of this clone is one. The chain joins TRBV5-5 to TRBJ2-7, with a weak D call TRBD1 (5 bases). This CDR3 has 15 residues. Per the germline V gene, CDR1 is SGHKS and CDR2 is YYEKEE (reference sequence). V lost 4 bases to trimming and J lost 3 bases, with 17 bases between them. The CDR3 region is CASSPQGGALYEQYF. For the CDR3, the DNA is TGTGCCAGCAGCCCCCAGGGTGGGGCTCTCTACGAGCAGTACTTC.

This chain joins TRBV7-2 and TRBJ2-7; TRBD2 agrees at 12 bases. Germline loops: CDR1 SGHTA, CDR2 FQGNSA. The CDR3 consists of 14 residues. Trimming at V came to 4 bases and at J to 6 bases, leaving 4 bases not matched to a gene. CDR3 in amino acids: CASSSSGRAVEQYF. The CDR3, as DNA: TGTGCCAGCAGCTCTAGCGGGAGGGCGGTCGAGCAGTACTTC.

The chain combines TRBV11-2 with TRBJ1-2, with D uncertain. This CDR3 has 14 residues. Between the trimmed V and J ends, which lost 2 bases and 4 bases, there was a span of 11 bases. Germline CDR1 is SGHAT and CDR2 is FQNNGV. CDR3 in DNA: TGTGCCAGCAGCTTACGCAGAAATCTCTATGGCTACACCTTC. It translates to CASSLRRNLYGYTF.

This clone has more than one count but fewer than ten. The chain combines TRBV7-3 with TRBJ2-3, with 12 bases that match TRBD2. Per the germline V gene, CDR1 is SGHTA and CDR2 is FQGTGA. The CDR3 runs to 16 residues. Unmatched junction bases numbered 9, after V lost 7 bases and J lost 4 bases. CDR3 protein: CASTLVASGRADTQYF. CDR3 sequence (DNA): TGTGCCAGCACCTTGGTAGCTAGCGGGAGGGCAGATACGCAGTATTTT.

The V gene is TRBV19, the J gene TRBJ2-2, with 10 bases fitting TRBD1. From germline, CDR1 is LNHDA and CDR2 SQIVND (reference sequence). The CDR3 runs to 15 residues. The J segment lost 8 bases and the V segment lost 6 bases, leaving 9 bases of the junction unmatched. The DNA of the CDR3 is TGTGCCAGTAGGGACCCGGGACAGGGGTCGGGGGAGCTGTTTTTT. As protein: CASRDPGQGSGELFF.

This chain connects TRBV21-1 to TRBJ2-4; TRBD2 reflects the table's D call only, with no check against the DNA. TRBV21-1 represents a pseudogene. The CDR3 extends over 18 amino acids. The CDR3 spells CASTNGLAGGDGKNIQYF. The CDR3 DNA sequence: TGTGCCAGCACCAATGGACTAGCGGGAGGGGATGGCAAAAACATTCAGTACTTC.

V gene TRBV3-1 (or the pseudogene TRBV3-2) combines with J gene TRBJ1-3; TRBD1 is a possible D gene (6 bases). Germline CDR1 LGHDT, CDR2 YNNKEL (reference sequence). The CDR3 runs to 17 residues. V lost 1 base and J 6 bases, leaving 19 bases between the germline ends. The CDR3 region is CASSQATEWTVQNTIYF. CDR3 bases: TGTGCCAGCAGCCAAGCCACGGAATGGACAGTTCAAAACACCATATATTTT.

This rearrangement joins TRBV27 to TRBJ2-1; a weak D match, TRBD2 (6 bases). Trimming cost V 8 bases and J 0 bases, with 14 bases left between them. Germline V gene sequence: CDR1 MNHEY, CDR2 SMNVEV (reference sequence). The CDR3 runs 15 residues. The CDR3 is CASGDPGSSYNEQFF. CDR3 nucleotide sequence: TGTGCCAGCGGGGACCCCGGGAGCTCCTACAATGAGCAGTTCTTC.

The rearrangement joins TRBV1 to TRBJ2-3; the table assigns TRBD2, which was not confirmed against the DNA. TRBV1 is an annotated pseudogene. This CDR3 is built from 20 residues. The CDR3: CTSSQAPEPRGNPSTDTQYF. Written as DNA, the CDR3 is TGCACCAGCAGCCAAGCCCCCGAACCCCGGGGGAATCCTTCGACAGATACGCAGTATTTT.

The chain carries TRBV11-2 and TRBJ2-7; TRBD1 matches 9 bases. V shed 1 base, J shed 4 bases, and the junction held 8 bases outside the gene matches. Germline V gene sequence: CDR1 SGHAT, CDR2 FQNNGV. The CDR3 loop spans 16 amino acids. CDR3 protein: CASSLATGGAGYEQYF. The DNA for the CDR3 is TGTGCCAGCAGCTTAGCAACAGGGGGCGCAGGTTACGAGCAGTACTTC. The complete variable domain, with remaining parts taken from reference TRBV11-2 and TRBJ2-7, reads EAGVAQSPRYKIIEKRQSVAFWCNPISGHATLYWYQQILGQGPKLLIQFQNNGVVDDSQLPKDRFSAERLKGVDSTLKIQPAKLEDSAVYLCASSLATGGAGYEQYFGPGTRLTVT.

This clone occurred once. This chain joins TRBV11-3 and TRBJ2-2; TRBD1 is a possible D gene (6 bases). The CDR3 consists of 15 residues. The V end was cut by 4 bases, the J end by 6 bases, with 15 bases between. Germline lookup yields CDR1 SGHNT and CDR2 YENEEA. CDR3 protein: CASSSKDKGAGELFF. CDR3 in DNA: TGTGCCAGCAGCTCAAAGGACAAGGGGGCCGGGGAGCTGTTTTTT.

This chain links TRBV5-4 with TRBJ2-7; 7 bases line up with TRBD1. The CDR3 consists of 16 residues. V dropped 4 bases and J dropped 3; count of bases not matched to a gene: 13. The V gene's germline CDR1 is SGHNT and CDR2 YYREEE (reference sequence). This CDR3 is CASSRDRETLNYEQYF. Here the CDR3 DNA reads TGTGCCAGCAGCCGGGACAGAGAGACGCTAAACTACGAGCAGTACTTC.

V and J are TRBV18 and TRBJ1-1, with 7 bases identical to TRBD1. The CDR3 spans 16 residues. Trimming cost V 3 bases and J 3 bases; bases outside gene matches: 10. Per the germline V gene, CDR1 is KGHSH and CDR2 is LQKENI. The CDR3 here is CASSPSETGYYTEAFF. CDR3 coding DNA: TGTGCCAGCTCACCCTCCGAGACAGGGTACTACACTGAAGCTTTCTTT.

V is TRBV18 and J is TRBJ2-5; TRBD1 is a possible D gene (5 bases). V was shortened by 2 bases and J by 1 base, with 14 bases between the two germline ends. The V gene's germline CDR1 is KGHSH and CDR2 LQKENI. The CDR3 is made up of 16 amino acids. CDR3 nucleotide sequence: TGTGCCAGCTCACCAAGGGGCCCTTATACCCAAGAGACCCAGTACTTC. Its translation: CASSPRGPYTQETQYF. Full variable domain (rest looked up from reference TRBV18 and TRBJ2-5): NAGVMQNPRHLVRRRGQEARLRCSPMKGHSHVYWYRQLPEEGLKFMVYLQKENIIDESGMPKERFSAEFPKEGPSILRIQQVVRGDSAAYFCASSPRGPYTQETQYFGPGTRLLVL.

The CDR3 bases are TGTGCCAGCAGCTTAGCGACTAGCGGGAGCAACGAGCAGTACTTC. Translation: CASSLATSGSNEQYF. This rearrangement joins TRBV7-9 to TRBJ2-7; 12 bases are a match to TRBD2. There are 15 residues in the CDR3. CDR1 is SEHNR and CDR2 is FQNEAQ in the germline V gene (reference sequence). The V and J ends lost 0 bases and 5 bases, in that order; junction bases with no gene match: 2.